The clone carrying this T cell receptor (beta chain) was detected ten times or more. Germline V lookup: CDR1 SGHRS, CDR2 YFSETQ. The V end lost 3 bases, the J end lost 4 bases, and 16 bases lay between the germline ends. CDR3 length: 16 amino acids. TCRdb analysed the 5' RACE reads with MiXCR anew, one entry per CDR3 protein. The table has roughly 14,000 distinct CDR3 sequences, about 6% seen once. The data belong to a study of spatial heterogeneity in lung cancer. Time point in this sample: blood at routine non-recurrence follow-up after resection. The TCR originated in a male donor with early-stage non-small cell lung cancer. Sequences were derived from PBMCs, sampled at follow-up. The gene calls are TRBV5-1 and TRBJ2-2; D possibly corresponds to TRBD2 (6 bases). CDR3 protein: CASSSGLLVGTGELFF. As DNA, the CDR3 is TGCGCCAGCAGCTCGGGACTCCTCGTGGGCACCGGGGAGCTGTTTTTT. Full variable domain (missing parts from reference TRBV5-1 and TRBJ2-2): KAGVTQTPRYLIKTRGQQVTLSCSPISGHRSVSWYQQTPGQGLQFLFEYFSETQRNKGNFPGRFSGRQFSNSRSEMNVSTLELGDSALYLCASSSGLLVGTGELFFGEGSRLTVL.